These T cell receptor beta chains were read from a single sample in a study of shared clonotypes between healthy human individuals. Method: immunoSEQ multiplex PCR; TCRdb's copy keeps in-frame clones and lacks some. The sample carries around 1,900,000 clones, 80% to 95% recorded once. The sample taken for sequencing was naive CD8+ T cells from PBMCs. All receptors come from a young man in good health. Some clones in this sample may be carry-over from other donors' samples. Both conserved end residues are part of each CDR3. D genes are given only for firm matches. Clone size is given for some rows only: seen once, a few or many times, or a class if the clone is expanded.

TRBJ2-1 | NA | TRBV15 | NA | CATGSANEQFF | TGTGCCACTGGTAGTGCAAATGAGCAGTTCTTC
TRBJ2-2 | NA | TRBV2 | NA | CASSEDPETGELFF | TGTGCCAGCAGTGAAGATCCCGAGACCGGGGAGCTGTTTTTT
TRBJ2-1 | NA | TRBV30 | NA | CAWSVSASYNEQFF | TGTGCCTGGAGTGTATCGGCCTCCTACAATGAGCAGTTCTTC
TRBJ2-5 | NA | TRBV27 | NA | CASSLWDGETQYF | TGTGCCAGCAGTTTATGGGATGGGGAGACCCAGTACTTC
TRBJ2-5 | once | TRBV2 | NA | CATTGGLSLETQYF | TGTGCCACCACCGGCGGACTATCGCTGGAGACCCAGTACTTC
TRBJ2-2 | NA | TRBV11-3 | NA | CASSPRLDGELFF | TGTGCCAGCAGCCCCCGTCTGGACGGGGAGCTGTTTTTT
TRBJ2-5 | NA | TRBV28 | NA | CASSGGAGGDKETQYF | TGTGCCAGCAGTGGAGGGGCCGGTGGGGACAAAGAGACCCAGTACTTC
TRBJ1-5 | NA | TRBV27 | NA | CASSGTGTNQPQHF | TGTGCCAGCAGTGGCACGGGGACTAATCAGCCCCAGCATTTT
TRBJ2-7 | few | TRBV10-3 | TRBD2 | CAISSVAGGSYEQYF | TGTGCCATCAGTTCAGTAGCGGGAGGCTCCTACGAGCAGTACTTC
TRBJ2-7 | NA | TRBV5-1 | NA | CASSNGYEQYF | TGCGCCAGCAGCAACGGCTACGAGCAGTACTTC
TRBJ2-1 | NA | TRBV27 | TRBD2 | CASSPRTSGPSNEQFF | TGTGCCAGCAGTCCGCGGACTAGCGGGCCCTCCAATGAGCAGTTCTTC
TRBJ2-1 | NA | TRBV7-8 | NA | CASSLTPGGEQFF | TGTGCCAGCAGCCTTACTCCCGGCGGTGAGCAGTTCTTC
TRBJ2-7 | NA | TRBV7-8 | NA | CASSSTEVPYEQYF | TGTGCCAGCAGCTCGACAGAGGTCCCCTACGAGCAGTACTTC
TRBJ2-1 | NA | TRBV5-4 | NA | CAIQAPLGLLKGAYNEQFF | TGTGCCATCCAGGCCCCCCTAGGTCTCTTAAAGGGAGCCTACAATGAGCAGTTCTTC
TRBJ2-1 | NA | TRBV7-8 | TRBD2 | CASSLAVAGAYEQFF | TGTGCCAGCAGCTTAGCGGTGGCGGGAGCATATGAGCAGTTCTTC
TRBJ2-2 | NA | TRBV19 | NA | CASSILDTGELFF | TGTGCCAGTAGTATTCTTGACACCGGGGAGCTGTTTTTT
TRBJ2-1 | NA | TRBV4-1 | TRBD2 | CASSQDSSGRARSSYNEQFF | TGCGCCAGCAGCCAAGATTCTAGCGGGAGGGCCAGGAGCTCCTACAATGAGCAGTTCTTC
TRBJ2-1 | NA | TRBV29-1 | TRBD2 | CSVASGGGPYNEQFF | TGCAGCGTTGCGTCGGGGGGGGGTCCCTACAATGAGCAGTTCTTC
TRBJ1-1 | NA | TRBV5-5 | TRBD1 | CASSSLPGQGAEAFF | TGTGCCAGCAGCTCGCTCCCCGGACAGGGGGCTGAAGCTTTCTTT
TRBJ2-5 | NA | TRBV5-8 | TRBD1 | CASSRGTGQETQYF | TGTGCCAGCAGCAGAGGGACAGGCCAAGAGACCCAGTACTTC
TRBJ2-6 | NA | TRBV11-2 | NA | CASSSPPGANVLTF | TGTGCCAGCAGCTCCCCCCCCGGGGCCAACGTCCTGACTTTC
TRBJ2-1 | once | TRBV5-6 | TRBD2 | CASSRGLAGVAYNEQFF | TGTGCCAGCAGCCGGGGACTAGCGGGAGTGGCCTACAATGAGCAGTTCTTC
TRBJ1-3 | once | TRBV11-2 | NA | CASSLALVVSGNTIYF | TGTGCCAGCAGCTTAGCGCTAGTGGTCTCTGGAAACACCATATATTTT
TRBJ1-1 | NA | TRBV27 | NA | CASSPRGEGTEAFF | TGTGCCAGCAGCCCCCGCGGGGAAGGGACTGAAGCTTTCTTT
TRBJ2-7 | NA | TRBV2 | NA | CASSGTYEQYF | TGTGCCAGCAGTGGGACCTACGAGCAGTACTTC
TRBJ2-1 | NA | TRBV28 | NA | CASSAERVAYNEQFF | TGTGCCAGCAGTGCCGAAAGGGTTGCCTACAATGAGCAGTTCTTC
TRBJ1-5 | NA | TRBV27 | NA | CASSPWAGREEPQHF | TGTGCCAGCAGTCCCTGGGCGGGGCGCGAGGAGCCCCAGCATTTT
TRBJ2-5 | NA | TRBV15 | NA | CATTGAYQETQYF | TGTGCCACCACGGGCGCGTACCAAGAGACCCAGTACTTC
TRBJ2-7 | NA | TRBV2 | TRBD2 | CASSDPSGMRSYEQYF | TGTGCCAGCAGTGACCCTAGCGGGATGAGATCCTACGAGCAGTACTTC
TRBJ2-3 | NA | TRBV28 | NA | CASSPPRVGDTQYF | TGTGCCAGCAGTCCCCCCAGGGTAGGAGATACGCAGTATTTT
TRBJ2-7 | NA | TRBV5-8 | TRBD1 | CASSYGTEAYEQYF | TGTGCCAGCAGCTATGGGACAGAAGCCTACGAGCAGTACTTC
TRBJ2-2 | NA | TRBV28 | NA | CASSPGQPNTGELFF | TGTGCCAGCAGCCCCGGGCAGCCGAACACCGGGGAGCTGTTTTTT
TRBJ2-3 | NA | TRBV4-2 | NA | CASSQATNRRADTQYF | TGTGCCAGCAGCCAAGCGACTAACCGGAGAGCAGATACGCAGTATTTT
TRBJ2-1 | NA | TRBV6-4 | NA | CASSVGFGNEQFF | TGTGCCAGCAGTGTGGGTTTCGGCAATGAGCAGTTCTTC
TRBJ1-4 | NA | TRBV15 | NA | CATSRDKGLTNEKLFF | TGTGCCACCAGCAGAGATAAGGGGTTAACTAATGAAAAACTGTTTTTT
TRBJ1-5 | NA | TRBV19 | TRBD1 | CATGTAINQPQHF | TGTGCCACCGGGACAGCGATAAATCAGCCCCAGCATTTT
TRBJ2-1 | NA | TRBV6-5 | TRBD2 | CASSLGLAWEQFF | TGTGCCAGCAGCCTGGGACTAGCTTGGGAGCAGTTCTTC
TRBJ2-3 | NA | TRBV7-9 | TRBD1 | CASSGIKGQGLADTQYF | TGTGCCAGCAGCGGTATTAAAGGACAGGGTTTGGCAGATACGCAGTATTTT
TRBJ2-7 | NA | TRBV27 | NA | CASSPGAPYEQYF | TGTGCCAGCAGCCCAGGAGCGCCCTACGAGCAGTACTTC
TRBJ2-3 | NA | TRBV9 | NA | CASSVAGLRDTQYF | TGTGCCAGCAGCGTAGCTGGGTTAAGGGATACGCAGTATTTT
TRBJ2-1 | NA | TRBV10-3 | NA | CAISDPGLEADNEQFF | TGTGCCATCAGTGATCCGGGCCTTGAGGCGGACAATGAGCAGTTCTTC
TRBJ2-7 | NA | TRBV4-1 | NA | CASSPDRGSSGEQYF | TGCGCCAGCAGCCCTGACAGGGGATCTAGCGGCGAGCAGTACTTC
TRBJ2-3 | once | TRBV28 | TRBD1 | CASSHYRGITDTQYF | TGTGCCAGCAGTCACTACAGGGGAATCACAGATACGCAGTATTTT
TRBJ2-1 | NA | TRBV28 | TRBD2 | CASSARLAVSYNEQFF | TGTGCCAGCAGTGCCAGACTAGCGGTTTCCTACAATGAGCAGTTCTTC
TRBJ1-5 | NA | TRBV7-8 | TRBD1 | CASSLAHRGVVGQPQHF | TGTGCCAGCAGCTTAGCGCACAGGGGGGTCGTAGGTCAGCCCCAGCATTTT
TRBJ2-7 | NA | TRBV27 | NA | CASSLGLAPTYEQYF | TGTGCCAGCAGTTTAGGTCTAGCGCCAACCTACGAGCAGTACTTC
TRBJ2-1 | NA | TRBV27 | NA | CASSLIRGGVSVGNEQFF | TGTGCCAGCAGTTTAATCCGTGGAGGGGTGTCGGTAGGTAATGAGCAGTTCTTC
TRBJ2-2 | NA | TRBV12-5 | NA | CASGFGGNTGELFF | TGTGCTAGTGGTTTTGGAGGCAACACCGGGGAGCTGTTTTTT
TRBJ2-5 | NA | TRBV27 | NA | CASSFNSQETQYF | TGTGCCAGCAGTTTTAACAGTCAAGAGACCCAGTACTTC
TRBJ2-7 | NA | TRBV11-1 | NA | CASSLDPSYEQYF | TGTGCCAGCAGCTTAGACCCCTCCTACGAGCAGTACTTC
TRBJ1-2 | few | TRBV14 | TRBD1 | CASSLGQLNYGYTF | TGTGCCAGCAGCCTGGGACAGCTTAACTATGGCTACACCTTC